These T cell receptor beta chains were read from a single sample in a study of CD8 T cells in ankylosing spondylitis. TCRdb ran MiXCR on the 5' RACE reads and lists one entry per CDR3 protein. This repertoire shows about 220,000 distinct CDR3 sequences, 7.3% found once; its top ten account for 14%. Sequencing was done on a sample of blood, either unsorted or a sorted T cell fraction (not recorded which). The origin of the receptors is a male donor with ankylosing spondylitis. The CDR3 runs from the conserved cysteine through the conserved F or W. The order of the fields is D gene, J gene, clone size, V gene, CDR3 protein, CDR3 DNA. The D gene is left open where the match is weak. A row's size may be missing; if present it is once, few, many or a size class.

NA	TRBJ2-7	few	TRBV27	CASSSGGPSYEQYF	TGTGCCAGCAGTTCCGGCGGGCCATCCTACGAGCAGTACTTC
TRBD2	TRBJ2-1	many	TRBV4-3	CASSQDFSGVDAEQFF	TGCGCCAGCAGCCAAGATTTTAGCGGGGTGGACGCTGAGCAGTTCTTC
NA	TRBJ1-1	many	TRBV2	CASSENLRSEAFF	TGTGCCAGCAGTGAAAACCTCCGCTCGGAAGCTTTCTTT
TRBD1	TRBJ2-1	NA	TRBV6-4	CASSESRGLGNEQFF	TGTGCCAGCAGTGAATCCAGGGGGCTAGGCAATGAGCAGTTCTTC
NA	TRBJ1-6	NA	TRBV9	CASTTSDSYNSPLHF	TGTGCCAGCACCACTTCCGATTCTTATAATTCACCCCTCCACTTT
NA	TRBJ2-7	NA	TRBV2	CASRGVVEQYF	TGTGCCAGCAGAGGGGTGGTCGAGCAGTACTTC
TRBD2	TRBJ2-3	NA	TRBV4-3	CASSLGTSGIRTDTQYF	TGCGCCAGCAGCCTCGGGACTAGCGGGATACGCACAGATACGCAGTATTTT
NA	TRBJ1-1	NA	TRBV18	CASSPIKLTNTEAFF	TGTGCCAGCTCTCCCATTAAGTTGACGAACACTGAAGCTTTCTTT
NA	TRBJ2-7	many	TRBV27	CASSLVGGPSDYEQYF	TGTGCCAGCAGTTTGGTGGGAGGTCCCTCCGACTACGAGCAGTACTTC
NA	TRBJ2-3	many	TRBV29-1	CSVNRADGTDTQYF	TGCAGCGTAAACAGGGCGGACGGCACAGATACGCAGTATTTT